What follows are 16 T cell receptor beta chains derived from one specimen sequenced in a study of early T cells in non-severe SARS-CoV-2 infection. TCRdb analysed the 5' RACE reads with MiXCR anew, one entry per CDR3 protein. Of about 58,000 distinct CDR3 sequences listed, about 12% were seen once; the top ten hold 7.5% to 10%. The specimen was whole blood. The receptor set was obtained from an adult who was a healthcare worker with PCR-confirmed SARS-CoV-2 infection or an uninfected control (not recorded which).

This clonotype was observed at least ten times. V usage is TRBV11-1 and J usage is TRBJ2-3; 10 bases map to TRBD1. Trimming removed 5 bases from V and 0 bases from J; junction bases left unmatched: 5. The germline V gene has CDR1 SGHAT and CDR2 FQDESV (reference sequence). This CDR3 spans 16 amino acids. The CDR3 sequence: CASSRTGGWSTDTQYF. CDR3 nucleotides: TGTGCCAGCAGCCGGACAGGGGGTTGGAGCACAGATACGCAGTATTTT. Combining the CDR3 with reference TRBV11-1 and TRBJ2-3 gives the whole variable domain EAEVAQSPRYKITEKSQAVAFWCDPISGHATLYWYRQILGQGPELLVQFQDESVVDDSQLPKDRFSAERLKGVDSTLKIQPAELGDSAMYLCASSRTGGWSTDTQYFGPGTRLTVL.

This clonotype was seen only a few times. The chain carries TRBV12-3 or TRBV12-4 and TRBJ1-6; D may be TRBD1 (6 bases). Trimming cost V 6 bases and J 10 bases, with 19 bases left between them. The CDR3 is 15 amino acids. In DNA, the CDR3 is TGTGCCAGCAGGCTTAGGGGGAAACGGGAGTCACCCCTCCACTTT. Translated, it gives CASRLRGKRESPLHF.

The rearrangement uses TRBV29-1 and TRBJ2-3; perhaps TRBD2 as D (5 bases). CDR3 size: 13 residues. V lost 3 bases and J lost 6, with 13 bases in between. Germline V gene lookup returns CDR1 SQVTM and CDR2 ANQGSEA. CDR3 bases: TGCAGCGTTGATGGGCCGGGGTTGGATACGCAGTATTTT. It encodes CSVDGPGLDTQYF.

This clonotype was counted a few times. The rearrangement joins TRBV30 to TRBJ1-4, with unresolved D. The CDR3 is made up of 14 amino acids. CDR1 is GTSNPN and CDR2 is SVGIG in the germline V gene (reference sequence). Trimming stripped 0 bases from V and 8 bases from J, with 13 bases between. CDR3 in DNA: TGTGCCTGGAGTGTGGCTGGAGGCAGCGAAAAACTGTTTTTT. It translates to CAWSVAGGSEKLFF.

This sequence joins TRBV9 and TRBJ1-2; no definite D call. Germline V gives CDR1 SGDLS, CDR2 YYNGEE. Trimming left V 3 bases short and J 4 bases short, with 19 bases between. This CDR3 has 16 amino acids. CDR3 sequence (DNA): TGTGCCAGCAGCGCCTTTAAGTGGGCAGCCCCCTATGGCTACACCTTC. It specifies CASSAFKWAAPYGYTF.

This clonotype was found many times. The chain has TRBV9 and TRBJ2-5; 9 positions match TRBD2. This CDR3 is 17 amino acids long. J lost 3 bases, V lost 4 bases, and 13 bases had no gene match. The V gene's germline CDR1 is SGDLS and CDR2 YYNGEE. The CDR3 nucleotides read TGTGCCAGCAGCCCCCGGACTCGCGGGGGGGGGAAAGAGACCCAGTACTTC. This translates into CASSPRTRGGGKETQYF.

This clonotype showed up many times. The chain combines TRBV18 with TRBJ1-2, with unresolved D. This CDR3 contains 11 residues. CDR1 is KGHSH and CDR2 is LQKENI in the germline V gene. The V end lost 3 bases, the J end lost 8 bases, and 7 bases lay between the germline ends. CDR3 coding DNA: TGTGCCAGCTCACCCGATTTCGGCTACACCTTC. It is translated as CASSPDFGYTF.

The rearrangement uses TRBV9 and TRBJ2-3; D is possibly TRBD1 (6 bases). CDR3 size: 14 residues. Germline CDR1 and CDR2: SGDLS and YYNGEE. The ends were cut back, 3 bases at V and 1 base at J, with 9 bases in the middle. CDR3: CASSDRQGTDTQYF. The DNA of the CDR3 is TGTGCCAGCAGCGACCGACAGGGCACAGATACGCAGTATTTT.

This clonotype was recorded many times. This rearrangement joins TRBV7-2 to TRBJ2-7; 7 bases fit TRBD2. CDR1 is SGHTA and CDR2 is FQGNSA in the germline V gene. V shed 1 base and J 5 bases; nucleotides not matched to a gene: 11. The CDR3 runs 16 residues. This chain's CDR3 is CASSLVTGGFMDEQYF. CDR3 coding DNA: TGTGCCAGCAGCTTAGTGACCGGGGGGTTCATGGACGAGCAGTACTTC.

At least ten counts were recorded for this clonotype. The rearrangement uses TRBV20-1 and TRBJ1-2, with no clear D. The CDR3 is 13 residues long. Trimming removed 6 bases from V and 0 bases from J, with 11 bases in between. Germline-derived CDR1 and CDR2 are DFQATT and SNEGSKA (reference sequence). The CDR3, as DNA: TGCAGTGCCCTTAAAGGGACTAACTATGGCTACACCTTC. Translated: CSALKGTNYGYTF.

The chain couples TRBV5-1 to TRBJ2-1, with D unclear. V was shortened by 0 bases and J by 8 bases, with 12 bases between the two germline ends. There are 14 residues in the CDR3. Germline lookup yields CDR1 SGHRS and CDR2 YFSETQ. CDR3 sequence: CASSLASFGDEQFF. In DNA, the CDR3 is TGCGCCAGCAGCTTGGCCTCTTTCGGCGATGAGCAGTTCTTC.

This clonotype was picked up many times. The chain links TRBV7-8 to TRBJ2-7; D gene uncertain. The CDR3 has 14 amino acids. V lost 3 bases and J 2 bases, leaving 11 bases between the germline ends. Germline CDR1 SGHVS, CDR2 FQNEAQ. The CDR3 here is CASSFGLSTYEQYF. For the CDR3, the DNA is TGTGCCAGCAGCTTTGGGCTAAGCACCTACGAGCAGTACTTC.

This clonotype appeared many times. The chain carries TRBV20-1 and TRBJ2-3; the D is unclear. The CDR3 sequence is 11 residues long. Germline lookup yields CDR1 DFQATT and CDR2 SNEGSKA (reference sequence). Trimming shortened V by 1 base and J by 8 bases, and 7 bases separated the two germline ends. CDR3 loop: CSARVFGTQYF. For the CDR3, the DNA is TGCAGTGCTAGAGTTTTTGGTACGCAGTATTTT.

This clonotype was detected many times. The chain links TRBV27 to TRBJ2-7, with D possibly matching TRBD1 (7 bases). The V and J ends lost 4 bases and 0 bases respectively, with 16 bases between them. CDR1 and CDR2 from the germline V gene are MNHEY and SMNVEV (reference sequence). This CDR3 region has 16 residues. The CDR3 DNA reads TGTGCCAGCAGTTCGCCAGGGGGGACCCTCTCCTACGAGCAGTACTTC. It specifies CASSSPGGTLSYEQYF.

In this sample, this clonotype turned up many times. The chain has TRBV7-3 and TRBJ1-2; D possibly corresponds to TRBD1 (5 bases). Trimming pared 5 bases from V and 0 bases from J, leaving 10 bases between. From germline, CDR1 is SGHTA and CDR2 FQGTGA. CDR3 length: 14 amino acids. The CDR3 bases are TGTGCCAGCAGCCAGGGAGGCCCTAACTATGGCTACACCTTC. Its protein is CASSQGGPNYGYTF.

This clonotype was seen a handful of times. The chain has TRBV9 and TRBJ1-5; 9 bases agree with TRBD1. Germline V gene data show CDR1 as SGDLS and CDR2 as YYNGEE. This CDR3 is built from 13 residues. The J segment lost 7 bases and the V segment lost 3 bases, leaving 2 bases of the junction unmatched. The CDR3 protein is CASSGTGEQPQHF. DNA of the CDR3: TGTGCCAGCAGCGGGACAGGGGAGCAGCCCCAGCATTTT.